This TCR beta chain appears in the sequencing data of a study of blood T cell repertoires in COVID-19. The overall study: T cells, B-cell-depleted T cells, or PBMCs provided the cDNA or gDNA that served as material.

CDR3 length equals 17 residues. V lost 3 bases and J lost 0; bases outside the gene matches: 7. Germline-derived CDR1 and CDR2 are KGHSH and LQKENI. TCRdb's table, derived via immunoSEQ multiplex PCR, lists solely in-frame clones and lacks some. The data contain roughly 90,000 clones, approximately 87% of them singletons. The sequencing sample was made of peripheral blood. This sequence joins TRBV18 and TRBJ2-2, with 7 bases lining up with TRBD1. The sequence derives from a human donor in a cohort sampled during active COVID-19. The CDR3 is CASSPMDRRTNTGELFF. The DNA of the CDR3 is TGTGCCAGCTCACCCATGGACAGGCGGACGAACACCGGGGAGCTGTTTTTT.